This is a list of T cell receptor beta chains from one sample in a study of cytomegalovirus exposure and HLA in healthy donors. The assay was immunoSEQ multiplex PCR, and TCRdb's table has in-frame clones only and misses some. This sample yields about 130,000 clones, of which roughly two thirds are seen a single time; over 1.5% belongs to the top ten. Material for sequencing was PBMCs. All receptors derive from a man aged 25-40 years in good health and CMV-seropositive. The CDR3 runs from the conserved cysteine through the conserved F or W. Each record gives: J gene, clone size, V gene, D gene, CDR3 DNA, CDR3 protein. A D gene is named only where the DNA matches it firmly. Clone size appears in some rows only: once, few, many, or a class for an expanded clone.

TRBJ2-7	once	TRBV6-1	TRBD1	TGTGCCAGCAGTGCACCAGGGGGCGGCGAGCAGTACTTC	CASSAPGGGEQYF
TRBJ2-5	NA	TRBV7-2	NA	TGTGCCAGCAGCTTTAGCGGCTACCAAGAGACCCAGTACTTC	CASSFSGYQETQYF
TRBJ2-2	NA	TRBV19	NA	TGTGCCAGTAGTATCAGTGGGGGCCCCCGGGGGGAGCTGTTTTTT	CASSISGGPRGELFF
TRBJ1-3	few	TRBV11-3	TRBD1	TGTGCCAGCAGTTCATCGGGACAGGGGCACTCTGGAAACACCATATATTTT	CASSSSGQGHSGNTIYF
TRBJ2-1	few	TRBV4-1	TRBD2	TGCGCCAGCAGCCAAGATCGACTAGCGGGAGAGCGCAATGAGCAGTTCTTC	CASSQDRLAGERNEQFF
TRBJ1-2	few	TRBV18	NA	TGTGCCAGCTCAACGACCTGGACATCTGGCTACACCTTC	CASSTTWTSGYTF
TRBJ2-7	NA	TRBV6-1	TRBD1	TGTGCCAGCAGCACAAGGACAGGGGGCGGCAACGAGCAGTACTTC	CASSTRTGGGNEQYF
TRBJ1-1	NA	TRBV5-5	NA	TGTGCCAGCAGCATGGACAGATTTGAAGCTTTCTTT	CASSMDRFEAFF
TRBJ2-3	NA	TRBV28	NA	TGTGCCAGCGGCCCCGAGGATAGCTGGAGCACAGATACGCAGTATTTT	CASGPEDSWSTDTQYF
TRBJ1-2	NA	TRBV19	TRBD1	TGTGCCAGTAGTGTAACCGGGACAGAGAACTATGGCTACACCTTC	CASSVTGTENYGYTF
TRBJ1-5	NA	TRBV19	TRBD1	TGTGCCAGTAGTCTACAGGGGATGGTTCAGCCCCAGCATTTT	CASSLQGMVQPQHF
TRBJ2-2	NA	TRBV5-1	TRBD2	TGCGCCAGCAGCTTAACTAGCGGAACGGGAAGAAACACCGGGGAGCTGTTTTTT	CASSLTSGTGRNTGELFF
TRBJ1-1	NA	TRBV5-8	NA	TGTGCCAGCAATCGGGTACCTGAAGCTTTCTTT	CASNRVPEAFF
TRBJ1-1	NA	TRBV6-1	NA	TGTGCCAGCAGCCCCCAGCCAGGAACCCAAGCTTTCTTT	CASSPQPGTQAFF
TRBJ1-1	once	TRBV9	NA	TGTGCCAGCAGCGTAGGCGATTATAACACTGAAGCTTTCTTT	CASSVGDYNTEAFF
TRBJ2-7	NA	TRBV28	NA	TGTGCCAGCAGCCACAGGGGACGGGGGACCAGACCGATCTACGAGCAGTACTTC	CASSHRGRGTRPIYEQYF
TRBJ1-4	once	TRBV4-2	TRBD1	TGTGCCAGCAGCCAAGCTGGGACAGGGATAAGGGAAAAACTGTTTTTT	CASSQAGTGIREKLFF
TRBJ2-7	few	TRBV6-6	NA	TGTGCCAGCAGTTCCGGGGGATTCGGCGAGCAGTACTTC	CASSSGGFGEQYF
TRBJ2-1	NA	TRBV28	NA	TGTGCCAGCAGTTTGAGGGTTGTGGATGAGCAGTTCTTC	CASSLRVVDEQFF
TRBJ2-1	few	TRBV27	NA	TGTGCCAGCAGTTTAATTCCAGGCCCTGTCGTTTACAATGAGCAGTTCTTC	CASSLIPGPVVYNEQFF
TRBJ1-2	NA	TRBV6-1	TRBD1	TGTGCCAGCAGCCAGATACAGGGGTACGTCTATGGCTACACCTTC	CASSQIQGYVYGYTF
TRBJ2-7	NA	TRBV18	NA	TGTGCCAGCTCACCTCCTCGGGGAGGGGACACCTACGAGCAGTACTTC	CASSPPRGGDTYEQYF
TRBJ1-4	few	TRBV19	NA	TGTGCCAGTAGTCCTACTGGGGGGGGAAAACTGTTTTTT	CASSPTGGGKLFF
TRBJ1-1	NA	TRBV15	NA	TGTGCCACCAGCAGAGATCCCCCCTACACTGAAGCTTTCTTT	CATSRDPPYTEAFF
TRBJ2-7	NA	TRBV7-2	NA	TGTGCCAGCAGCTTAGCGGGCCGCTACGAGCAGTACTTC	CASSLAGRYEQYF
TRBJ2-3	NA	TRBV29-1	NA	TGCAGCGTTGAAGGGACAGCAACAGATACGCAGTATTTT	CSVEGTATDTQYF
TRBJ2-3	NA	TRBV7-9	TRBD2	TGTGCCAGCAGCTTAGCCTCGGGACTAGGCACAGATACGCAGTATTTT	CASSLASGLGTDTQYF
TRBJ2-7	NA	TRBV5-4	NA	TGTGCCAGCAGCTTGGCCGGCGAGCAGTACTTC	CASSLAGEQYF
TRBJ1-2	few	TRBV10-3	TRBD1	TGTGCCATCAGTAGCAGGGGGCTCCAGGACTATGGCTACACCTTC	CAISSRGLQDYGYTF